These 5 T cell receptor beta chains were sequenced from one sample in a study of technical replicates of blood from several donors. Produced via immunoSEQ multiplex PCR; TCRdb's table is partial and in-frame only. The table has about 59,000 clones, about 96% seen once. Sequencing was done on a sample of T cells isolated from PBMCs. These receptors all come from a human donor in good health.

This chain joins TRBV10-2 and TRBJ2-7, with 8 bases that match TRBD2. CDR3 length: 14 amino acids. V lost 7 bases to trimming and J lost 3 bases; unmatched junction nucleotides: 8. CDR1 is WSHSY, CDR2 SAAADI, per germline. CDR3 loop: CASKPGGDYYEQYF. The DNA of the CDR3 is TGCGCCAGCAAACCGGGGGGGGATTACTACGAGCAGTACTTC.

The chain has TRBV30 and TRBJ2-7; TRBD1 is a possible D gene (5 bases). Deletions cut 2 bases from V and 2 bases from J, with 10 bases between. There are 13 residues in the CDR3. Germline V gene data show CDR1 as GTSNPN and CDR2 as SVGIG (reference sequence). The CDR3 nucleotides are TGTGCCTGGAGTCGGTCCAGGGCCTACGAGCAGTACTTC. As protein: CAWSRSRAYEQYF. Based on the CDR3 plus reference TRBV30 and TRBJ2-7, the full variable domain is SQTIHQWPATLVQPVGSPLSLECTVEGTSNPNLYWYRQAAGRGLQLLFYSVGIGQISSEVPQNLSASRPQDRQFILSSKKLLLSDSGFYLCAWSRSRAYEQYFGPGTRLTVT.

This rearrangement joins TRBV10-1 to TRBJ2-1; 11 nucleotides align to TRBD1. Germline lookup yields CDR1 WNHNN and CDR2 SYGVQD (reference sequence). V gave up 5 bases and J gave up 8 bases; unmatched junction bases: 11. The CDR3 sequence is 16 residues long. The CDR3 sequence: CASSYVQDRGLYEQFF. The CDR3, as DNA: TGCGCCAGCAGTTACGTGCAGGACAGGGGGCTCTATGAGCAGTTCTTC.

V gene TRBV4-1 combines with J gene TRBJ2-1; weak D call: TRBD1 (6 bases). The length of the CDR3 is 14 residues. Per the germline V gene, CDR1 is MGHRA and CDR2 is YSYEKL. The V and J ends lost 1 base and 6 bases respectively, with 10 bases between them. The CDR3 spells CASSQVGRGNEQFF. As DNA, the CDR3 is TGCGCCAGCAGCCAAGTTGGCAGGGGCAATGAGCAGTTCTTC.

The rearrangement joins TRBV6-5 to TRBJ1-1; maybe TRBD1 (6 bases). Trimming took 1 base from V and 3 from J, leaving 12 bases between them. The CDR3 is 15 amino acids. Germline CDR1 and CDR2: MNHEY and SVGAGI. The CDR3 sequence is CASSYFRGMDTEAFF. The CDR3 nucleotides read TGTGCCAGCAGTTACTTCAGGGGTATGGACACTGAAGCTTTCTTT.